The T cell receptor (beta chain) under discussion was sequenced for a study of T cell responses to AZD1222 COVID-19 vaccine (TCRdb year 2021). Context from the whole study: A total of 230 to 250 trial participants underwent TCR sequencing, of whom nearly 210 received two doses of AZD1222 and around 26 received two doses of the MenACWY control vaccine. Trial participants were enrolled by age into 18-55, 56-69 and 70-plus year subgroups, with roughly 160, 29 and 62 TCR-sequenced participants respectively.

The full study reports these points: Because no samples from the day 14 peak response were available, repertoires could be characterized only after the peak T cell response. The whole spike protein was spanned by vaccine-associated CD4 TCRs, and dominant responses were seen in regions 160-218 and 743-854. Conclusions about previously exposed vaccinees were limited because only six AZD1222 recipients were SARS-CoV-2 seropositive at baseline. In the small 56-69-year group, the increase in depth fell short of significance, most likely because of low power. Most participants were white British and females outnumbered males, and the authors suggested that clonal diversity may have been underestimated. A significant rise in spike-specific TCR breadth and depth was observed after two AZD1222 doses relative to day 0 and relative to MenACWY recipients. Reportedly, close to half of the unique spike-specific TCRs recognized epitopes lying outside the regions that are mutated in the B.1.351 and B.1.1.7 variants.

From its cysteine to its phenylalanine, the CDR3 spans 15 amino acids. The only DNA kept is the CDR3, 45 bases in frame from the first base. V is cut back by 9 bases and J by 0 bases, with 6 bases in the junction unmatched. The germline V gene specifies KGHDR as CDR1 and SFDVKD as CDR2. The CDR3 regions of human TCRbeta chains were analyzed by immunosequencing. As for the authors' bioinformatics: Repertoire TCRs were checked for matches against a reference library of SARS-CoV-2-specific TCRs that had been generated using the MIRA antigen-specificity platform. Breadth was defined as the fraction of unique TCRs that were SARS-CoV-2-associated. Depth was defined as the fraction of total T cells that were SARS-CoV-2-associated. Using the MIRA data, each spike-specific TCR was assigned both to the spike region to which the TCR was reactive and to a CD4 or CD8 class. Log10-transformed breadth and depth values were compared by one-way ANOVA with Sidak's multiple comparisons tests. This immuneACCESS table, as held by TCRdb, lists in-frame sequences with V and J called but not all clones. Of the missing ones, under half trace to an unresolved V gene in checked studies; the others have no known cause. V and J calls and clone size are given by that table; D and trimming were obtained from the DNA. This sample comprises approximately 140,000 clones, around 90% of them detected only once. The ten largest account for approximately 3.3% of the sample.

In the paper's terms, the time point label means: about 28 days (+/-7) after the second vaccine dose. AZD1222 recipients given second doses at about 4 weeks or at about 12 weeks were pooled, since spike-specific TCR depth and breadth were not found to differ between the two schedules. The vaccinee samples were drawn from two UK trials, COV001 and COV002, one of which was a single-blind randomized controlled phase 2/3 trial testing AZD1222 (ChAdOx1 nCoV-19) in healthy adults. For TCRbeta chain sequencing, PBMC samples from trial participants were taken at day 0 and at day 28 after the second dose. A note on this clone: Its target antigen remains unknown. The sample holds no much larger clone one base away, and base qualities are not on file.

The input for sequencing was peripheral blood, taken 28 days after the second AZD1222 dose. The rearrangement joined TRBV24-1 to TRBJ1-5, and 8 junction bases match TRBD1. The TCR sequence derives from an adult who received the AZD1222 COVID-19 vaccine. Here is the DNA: TGTGCCACCGGACAGGGTGGGGATAGCAATCAGCCCCAGCATTTT. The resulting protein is CATGQGGDSNQPQHF.